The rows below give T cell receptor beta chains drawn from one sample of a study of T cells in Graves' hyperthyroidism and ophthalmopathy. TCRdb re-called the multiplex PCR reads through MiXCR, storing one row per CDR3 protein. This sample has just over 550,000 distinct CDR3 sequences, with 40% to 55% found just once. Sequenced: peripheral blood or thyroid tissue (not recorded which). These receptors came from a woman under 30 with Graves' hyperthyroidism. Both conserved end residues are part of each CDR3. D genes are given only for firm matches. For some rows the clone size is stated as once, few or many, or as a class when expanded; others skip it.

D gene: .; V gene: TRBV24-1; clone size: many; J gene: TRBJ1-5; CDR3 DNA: TGTGCCACCAGTGATGCAGACAGTAGGGATCAGCCCCAGCATTTT; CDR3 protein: CATSDADSRDQPQHF
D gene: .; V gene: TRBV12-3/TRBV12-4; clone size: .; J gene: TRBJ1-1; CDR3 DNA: TGTGCCAGCCTCACTCATCAGCCGGGGACTGAAGCTTTCTTT; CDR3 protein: CASLTHQPGTEAFF
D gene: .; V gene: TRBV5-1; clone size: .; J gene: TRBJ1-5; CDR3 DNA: TGCGCCAGCAGCTTGTCGGGGGATTTGAGCCAGCCCCGGCATTTT; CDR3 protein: CASSLSGDLSQPRHF
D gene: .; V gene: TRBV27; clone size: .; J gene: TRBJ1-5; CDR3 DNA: TGTGCCAGCAGTAAGGGACAAGATGGCAATCAGCCCCAGCATTTT; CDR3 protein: CASSKGQDGNQPQHF
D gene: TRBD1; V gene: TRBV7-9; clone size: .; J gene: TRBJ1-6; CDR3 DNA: TGTGCCAGCAGCTTAGCGACAGGGGCACCCCTCCACTTT; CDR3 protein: CASSLATGAPLHF
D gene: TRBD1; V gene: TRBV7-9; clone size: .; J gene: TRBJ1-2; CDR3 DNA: TGTGCCAGCAGCCAGGCTCTGGTGACAGGGGACGGCTACACCTTC; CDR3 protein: CASSQALVTGDGYTF
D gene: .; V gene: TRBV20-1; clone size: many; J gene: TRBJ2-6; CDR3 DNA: TGCAGTGCTAGCGGCCCTGGGGCCAACGTCCTGACTTTC; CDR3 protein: CSASGPGANVLTF
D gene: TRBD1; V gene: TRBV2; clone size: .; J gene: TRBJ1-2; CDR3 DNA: TGTGCACAGCCGGGACAGGGCTCCTATGGCTACACCTTC; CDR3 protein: CAQPGQGSYGYTF
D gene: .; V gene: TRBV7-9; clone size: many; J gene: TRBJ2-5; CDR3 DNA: TGTGCCAGCAGCTTACCTAGCCGTTTCCAAGAGACCCAGTACTTC; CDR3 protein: CASSLPSRFQETQYF
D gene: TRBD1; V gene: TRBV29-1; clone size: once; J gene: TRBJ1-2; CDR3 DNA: TGCAGCGTGGGACAGGGGGCTACCAACTATGGCTACACCTTC; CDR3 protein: CSVGQGATNYGYTF
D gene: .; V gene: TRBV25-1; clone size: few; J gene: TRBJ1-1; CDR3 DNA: TGTGCCAGCAGTGAATTATCGAACACTGAAGCTTTCTTT; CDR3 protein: CASSELSNTEAFF
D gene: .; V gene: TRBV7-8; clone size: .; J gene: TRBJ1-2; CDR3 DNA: TGTGCCAGCAGCTTAGAGGGGGGGGCGCTTAACTATGGCTACACCTTC; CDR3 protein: CASSLEGGALNYGYTF
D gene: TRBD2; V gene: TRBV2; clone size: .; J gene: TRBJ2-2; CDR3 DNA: TGTGCCAGCAGTGAAGGGGCTAGCGGGACGGACGGGGAGCTGTTTTTT; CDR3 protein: CASSEGASGTDGELFF
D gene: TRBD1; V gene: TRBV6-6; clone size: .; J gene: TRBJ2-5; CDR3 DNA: TGTGCCAGCACTAAACAGGGGGGAGGAAAGACCCAGTACTTC; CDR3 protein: CASTKQGGGKTQYF
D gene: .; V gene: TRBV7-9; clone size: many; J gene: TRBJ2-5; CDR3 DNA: TGTGCCAGCAGCTTAGGTTACCAGCAAGAGACCCAGTACTTC; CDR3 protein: CASSLGYQQETQYF
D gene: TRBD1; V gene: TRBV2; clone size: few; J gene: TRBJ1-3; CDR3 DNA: TGTGCCACCTCGGGACAGGGTCTAATGATGGGAAACACCATATATTTT; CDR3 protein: CATSGQGLMMGNTIYF
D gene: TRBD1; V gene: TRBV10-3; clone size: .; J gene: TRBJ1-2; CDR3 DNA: TGTGCCAGCAGTTTGTCGCAGGGGGCTAGCTATGGCTACACCTTC; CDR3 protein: CASSLSQGASYGYTF
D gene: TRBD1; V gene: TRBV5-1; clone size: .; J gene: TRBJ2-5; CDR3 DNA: TGCGCCAGCAGCTTGCTTTGGACAGGGCGGGAGACCCAGTACTTC; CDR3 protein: CASSLLWTGRETQYF
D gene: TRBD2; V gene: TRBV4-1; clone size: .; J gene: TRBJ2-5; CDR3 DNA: TGCGCCAGCAGCCCGACTAGCGGGAGTGGAGAGACCCAGTACTTC; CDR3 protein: CASSPTSGSGETQYF
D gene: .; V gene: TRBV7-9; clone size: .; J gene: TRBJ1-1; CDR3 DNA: TGTGCCAGCAGCTTGGGGATGGGTGGCACTGAAGCTTTCTTT; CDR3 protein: CASSLGMGGTEAFF
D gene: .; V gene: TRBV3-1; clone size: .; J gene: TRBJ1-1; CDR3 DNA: TGTGCCAGCAGACGAAGCACTGAAGCTTTCTTT; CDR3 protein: CASRRSTEAFF
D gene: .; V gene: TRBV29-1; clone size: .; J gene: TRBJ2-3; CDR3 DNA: TGCAGCGTTGAGGCCCAGGACAGAAGCACAGATACGCAGTATTTT; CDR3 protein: CSVEAQDRSTDTQYF
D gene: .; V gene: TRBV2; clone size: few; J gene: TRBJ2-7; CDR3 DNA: TGTGCCAGCACCTCCAGGAGTAACAGAGATTCCTACGAGCAGTACTTC; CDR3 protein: CASTSRSNRDSYEQYF
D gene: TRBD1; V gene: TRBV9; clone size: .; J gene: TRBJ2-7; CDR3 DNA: TGTGCCAGCAGCGCCGGGACAGGGATCTACGAGCAGTACTTC; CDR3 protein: CASSAGTGIYEQYF
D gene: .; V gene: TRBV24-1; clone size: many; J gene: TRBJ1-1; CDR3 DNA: TGTGCCACCAGTGATTTGGATGGAGCTTTCTTT; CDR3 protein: CATSDLDGAFF
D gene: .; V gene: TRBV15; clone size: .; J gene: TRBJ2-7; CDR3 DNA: TGTGCCACCAGCGGCACGCAGGGTCCCCACGAGCAGTACTTC; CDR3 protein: CATSGTQGPHEQYF
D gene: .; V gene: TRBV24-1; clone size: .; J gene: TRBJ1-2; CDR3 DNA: TGTGCCACCAGTGATTTCGAGGGCTATGGCTACACCTTC; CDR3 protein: CATSDFEGYGYTF
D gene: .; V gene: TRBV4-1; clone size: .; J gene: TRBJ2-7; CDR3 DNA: TGCGCCAGCAGCCAAGAGGCCGGGGTGCGCTACGAGCAGTACTTC; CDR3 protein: CASSQEAGVRYEQYF
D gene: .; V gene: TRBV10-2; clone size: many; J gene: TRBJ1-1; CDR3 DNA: TGTGCCAGCAGTGAAGTGGGGACTGAAGCTTTCTTT; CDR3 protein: CASSEVGTEAFF
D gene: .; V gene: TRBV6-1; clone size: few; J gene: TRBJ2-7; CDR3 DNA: TGTGCCAGCAGTCCCCGGATCGGGTACGAGCAGTACTTC; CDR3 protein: CASSPRIGYEQYF
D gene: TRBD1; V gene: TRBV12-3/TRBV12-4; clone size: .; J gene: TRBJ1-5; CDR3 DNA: TGTGCCAGCAGGGGGGACAGGGGCGGAGGGGGTCCCCAGCATTTT; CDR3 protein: CASRGDRGGGGPQHF
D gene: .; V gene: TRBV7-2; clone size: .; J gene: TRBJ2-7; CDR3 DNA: TGTGCCAGCAGCCCCCTAGGGGTAGGGAGGAACGAGCAGTACTTC; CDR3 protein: CASSPLGVGRNEQYF
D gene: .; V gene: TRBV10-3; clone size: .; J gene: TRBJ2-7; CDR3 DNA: TGTGCCAGCAGTCAGACAGGGGAGGGCTACGAGCAGTACTTC; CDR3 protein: CASSQTGEGYEQYF
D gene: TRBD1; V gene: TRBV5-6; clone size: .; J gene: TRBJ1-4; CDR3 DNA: TGTGCCAGCAGACCACAGGGGTGGGATGAAAAACTGTTTTTT; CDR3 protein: CASRPQGWDEKLFF
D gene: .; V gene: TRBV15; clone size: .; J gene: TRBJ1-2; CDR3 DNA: TGTGCCACCAGCAGAGGCACGGGACTAGATGGCTACACCTTC; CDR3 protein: CATSRGTGLDGYTF
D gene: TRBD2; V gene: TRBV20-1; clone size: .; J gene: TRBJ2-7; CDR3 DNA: TGCAGTGCTACAGGACTAGCGGGAGTAACCAACGAGCAGTACTTC; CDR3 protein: CSATGLAGVTNEQYF
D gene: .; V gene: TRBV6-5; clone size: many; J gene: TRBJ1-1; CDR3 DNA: TGTGCCAGCACCCCAGGGGCGAACACTGAAGCTTTCTTT; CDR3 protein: CASTPGANTEAFF
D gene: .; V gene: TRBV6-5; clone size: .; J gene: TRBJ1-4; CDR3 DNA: TGTGCCAGCATGCCGACATCTCTAAGTGAAAAACTGTTTTTT; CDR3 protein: CASMPTSLSEKLFF
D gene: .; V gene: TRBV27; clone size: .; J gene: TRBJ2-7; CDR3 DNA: TGTGCCAGCAGGAGCGGGACAGCGATCTACGAGCAGTACTTC; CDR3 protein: CASRSGTAIYEQYF
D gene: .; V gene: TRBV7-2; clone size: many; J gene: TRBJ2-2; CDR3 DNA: TGTGCCAGCAGCTTAGGCGGACCTCACACCGGGGAGCTGTTTTTT; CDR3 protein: CASSLGGPHTGELFF
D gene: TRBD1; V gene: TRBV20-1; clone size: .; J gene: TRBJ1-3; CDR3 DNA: TGCAGTGCTCCGACCGGGACAGGGTTCTCTGGAAACACCATATATTTT; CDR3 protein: CSAPTGTGFSGNTIYF
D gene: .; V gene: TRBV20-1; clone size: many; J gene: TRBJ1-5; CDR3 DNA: TGCAGTGCCAGTCTGAACAGTCAGCCCCAGCATTTT; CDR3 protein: CSASLNSQPQHF
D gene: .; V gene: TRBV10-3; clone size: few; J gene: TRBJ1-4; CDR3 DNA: TGTGCCAGCAGATTGGACAGTACTAATGAAAAACTGTTTTTT; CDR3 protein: CASRLDSTNEKLFF
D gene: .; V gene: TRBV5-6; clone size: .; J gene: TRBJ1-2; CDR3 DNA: TGTGCCAGCAGCTTGTTAGCAGGGGCGAACTATGGCTACACCTTC; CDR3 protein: CASSLLAGANYGYTF
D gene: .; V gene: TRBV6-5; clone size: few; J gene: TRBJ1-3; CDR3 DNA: TGTGCCAGCAGGGCCGGGGCGCCCGGAAACACCATATATTTT; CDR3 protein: CASRAGAPGNTIYF
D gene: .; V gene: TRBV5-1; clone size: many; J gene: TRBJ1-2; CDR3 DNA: TGCGCCAGCAGCTTGAGAGGGCCTAACTATGGCTACACCTTC; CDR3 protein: CASSLRGPNYGYTF
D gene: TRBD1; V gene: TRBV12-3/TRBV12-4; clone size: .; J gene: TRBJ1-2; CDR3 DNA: TGTGCCAGCAGACACGGACAGGGCTATGGCCACACCTTC; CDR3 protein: CASRHGQGYGHTF
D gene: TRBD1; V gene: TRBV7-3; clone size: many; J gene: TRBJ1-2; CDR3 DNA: TGTGCCAGCAGCTTGACAAGGACAGGCTATGGCTACACCTTC; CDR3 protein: CASSLTRTGYGYTF
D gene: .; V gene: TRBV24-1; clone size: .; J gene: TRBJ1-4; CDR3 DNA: TGTGCCACCAGTGTCTTAGGGGGAGGTGAAAAACTGTTTTTT; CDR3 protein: CATSVLGGGEKLFF
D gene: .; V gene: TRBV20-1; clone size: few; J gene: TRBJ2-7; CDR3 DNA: TGCAGTGCTCGAATCCCCGAGGGGTACGAGCAGTACTTC; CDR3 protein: CSARIPEGYEQYF
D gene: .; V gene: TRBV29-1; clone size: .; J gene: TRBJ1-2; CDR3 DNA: TGCAGCGTTGCGGCCGGTTATGGCTACACCTTC; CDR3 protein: CSVAAGYGYTF